Reported below is one TCR beta chain. These data belong to a study of blood T cell repertoires in COVID-19. Whole-study context: Sites across the United States, Italy and Spain contributed samples from acute and convalescent COVID-19. Nucleic acid was either cDNA or gDNA, and it came from T cells, B-cell-depleted T cells, or PBMCs.

In the original workflow: Researchers report that nucleated cell counts were estimated from reference gene primer amplification. TCRdb keeps only in-frame clones here, not all; method: immunoSEQ multiplex PCR. The D gene and trimming were derived from the DNA, and the V and J assignments and clone size from that table. Of roughly 200,000 clones in the sample, roughly 84% were seen once. This TCR was recovered from a middle-aged man with acute or convalescent COVID-19. The sequenced sample consisted of peripheral blood.

The CDR3 DNA sequence: TGTGCCAGCACCGATGGACAGGGTGGAAATGAGCAGTTCTTC. This codes for CASTDGQGGNEQFF. This sequence joins TRBV27 and TRBJ2-1, with 8 bases matching TRBD1. Trimming removed 7 bases from V and 7 bases from J; junction bases left unmatched: 9. CDR1 MNHEY and CDR2 SMNVEV come from the germline V gene (reference sequence). The CDR3 spans 14 residues.